This TCR beta chain was identified in a study of beta chain features in type 1 diabetes. Broader study findings: Among all four CD4+ subsets, Type 1 diabetes patients had TCRB CDR3s that were moderately but significantly shorter.

About this clone: Its antigen is not identified.

Expressed TCRB transcripts were sequenced, since all the RNA that had been isolated was reverse transcribed. The assay was immunoSEQ multiplex PCR, and TCRdb's table has in-frame clones only and misses some. The table includes a few hundred thousand clones, 8.5% to 10% detected once. Sorting produced populations that all topped 98% purity. Sequencing was carried out using central memory CD4+ T cells from blood. The receptor was isolated from a young man with type 1 diabetes.

For the CDR3, the DNA is TGTGCCAGCAGTGAAGCCGCGGGGAACCAGTACTTC. Translating gives CASSEAAGNQYF. The chain links TRBV6-1 to TRBJ2-4; D is possibly TRBD2 (6 bases). The CDR3 runs 12 residues. The V gene's germline CDR1 is MNHNS and CDR2 SASEGT. V was pared by 0 bases and J by 13 bases, with 10 bases between.